This T cell receptor beta chain was sequenced for a study of T-cell reconstitution after alpha-beta-depleted transplantation in children. Unique molecular identifiers tagged the TCRbeta library. TCRdb analysed the PCR reads with MiXCR anew, one entry per CDR3 protein. This sample carries 450,000 to 600,000 distinct CDR3 sequences, 32% of them seen once, and the ten largest clones take 2.4%. The sample consisted of PBMCs from the stem cell graft donor, taken from the stem cell graft. This receptor was identified in a human donor who donated a stem cell graft to a child with aplastic anemia.

CDR3 in DNA: TGCAGTGCTCCCCGGGACAGGGGGCTTCAAGGCTATGGCTACACCTTC. The encoded protein is CSAPRDRGLQGYGYTF. This chain links TRBV20-1 with TRBJ1-2; 12 nucleotides agree with TRBD1. Germline CDR1 DFQATT, CDR2 SNEGSKA (reference sequence). The CDR3 has 16 amino acids. V was clipped by 5 bases and J by 4 bases; unmatched bases: 11.